A single sample gave rise to the 21 T cell receptor beta chains below, sequenced in a study of blood T cell repertoires in COVID-19. Sequenced by immunoSEQ multiplex PCR; TCRdb stores in-frame clones only, minus some. The table records about 110,000 clones, about 85% of them present only once. The sample taken for sequencing was peripheral blood. Source of these receptors: a man aged 35-49 years with acute or convalescent COVID-19.

The chain links TRBV4-1 to TRBJ2-3; TRBD2 matches 15 bases. V lost 4 bases, J lost 0 bases, and 5 bases stayed unmatched. The CDR3 has 18 residues. The germline V gene has CDR1 MGHRA and CDR2 YSYEKL. DNA for the CDR3: TGCGCCAGCAGCCCACGGACTAGCGGGGGGGTTAGCACAGATACGCAGTATTTT. This gives the protein CASSPRTSGGVSTDTQYF.

The CDR3 region has the DNA TGTGCCTGGAGGAAAGACACGCACAATGAGCAGTTCTTC. Protein sequence: CAWRKDTHNEQFF. The rearrangement links TRBV30 to TRBJ2-1; D not resolved. Trimming shortened V by 3 bases and J by 5 bases, and 11 bases separated the two germline ends. Germline CDR1 is GTSNPN and CDR2 is SVGIG (reference sequence). The CDR3 consists of 13 residues.

This chain links TRBV6-6 with TRBJ2-7, with D maybe TRBD1 (5 bases). CDR3 length: 15 residues. CDR1 is MNHNY, CDR2 SVGAGI, per germline (reference sequence). The V end lost 0 bases, the J end lost 4 bases, and 13 bases lay between the germline ends. CDR3 bases: TGTGCCAGCAGTTACTCGACGCAGGGCGGATACGAGCAGTACTTC. Amino acids: CASSYSTQGGYEQYF.

This chain connects TRBV7-2 to TRBJ2-7; 15 bases fit TRBD2. The J segment lost 0 bases and the V segment lost 7 bases, leaving 10 bases of the junction unmatched. CDR1 is SGHTA and CDR2 is FQGNSA in the germline V gene. This CDR3 has 18 amino acids. CDR3 protein: CASTRGGTSGGSSYEQYF. For the CDR3, the DNA is TGTGCCAGCACCAGGGGAGGGACTAGCGGGGGGAGCTCCTACGAGCAGTACTTC.

The genes are TRBV4-1 and TRBJ2-6; 8 bases align to TRBD1. This CDR3 is built from 18 residues. J gave up 0 bases and V 1 base, and 5 bases lay outside the gene matches. CDR1 MGHRA and CDR2 YSYEKL come from the germline V gene. The CDR3 DNA is TGCGCCAGCAGCCAAGGTGACAGGGGCTACTCTGGGGCCAACGTCCTGACTTTC. It encodes CASSQGDRGYSGANVLTF.

The chain is built from TRBV6-5 and TRBJ2-1; 8 positions agree with TRBD2. Trimming at V came to 1 base and at J to 5 bases, leaving 7 bases not matched to a gene. Germline CDR1 is MNHEY and CDR2 is SVGAGI. This CDR3 contains 16 residues. CDR3 protein: CASSYFGGAIHNEQFF. The CDR3 coding sequence is TGTGCCAGCAGTTACTTCGGGGGGGCCATCCACAATGAGCAGTTCTTC.

The CDR3 nucleotides read TGCGCCAGCAGCTTGGACAACATGAACACTGAAGCTTTCTTT. It translates to CASSLDNMNTEAFF. The chain couples TRBV5-1 to TRBJ1-1; D ambiguous. Per germline, CDR1 SGHRS and CDR2 YFSETQ. The CDR3 has 14 residues. The ends were cut back, 0 bases at V and 0 bases at J, with 6 bases in the middle.

V is TRBV12-3 or TRBV12-4 and J is TRBJ2-6; D is possibly TRBD1 (5 bases). This CDR3 has 13 amino acids. V shed 7 bases and J shed 10 bases, with 14 bases lying between them. CDR3 nucleotides: TGTGCCAGCACTCAGACAGAGTGGAACGTCCTGACTTTC. It codes for CASTQTEWNVLTF.

This sequence joins TRBV9 and TRBJ1-6, with 7 bases matching TRBD1. This CDR3 is built from 15 residues. With V trimmed by 1 base and J by 8 bases, 6 bases remained unmatched. Germline assignment: CDR1 SGDLS and CDR2 YYNGEE. CDR3 bases: TGTGCCAGCAGCGTACAGGGGACAGCCGATTCACCCCTCCACTTT. Its translation is CASSVQGTADSPLHF.

This clone came up a few times. The chain links TRBV6-5 to TRBJ1-1; the D gene is possibly TRBD1 (5 bases). Germline V gene sequence: CDR1 MNHEY, CDR2 SVGAGI. The CDR3 totals 14 residues. Trimming removed 8 bases from V and 5 bases from J, with 18 bases in between. As DNA, the CDR3 is TGTGCCAGCGGTTTTTCTCGGGGGAGTACTGAAGCTTTCTTT. Translated, it gives CASGFSRGSTEAFF.

This chain uses TRBV15 with TRBJ2-7; 8 bases map to TRBD2. The junction had 11 bases not matched to a gene; V was cut back by 4 bases and J by 3 bases. CDR1 and CDR2 from the germline V gene are LNHNV and YYDKDF (reference sequence). There are 16 residues in the CDR3. The CDR3 loop reads CATSTIGAGGIYEQYF. The CDR3, as DNA: TGTGCCACCAGCACAATAGGGGCGGGGGGCATCTACGAGCAGTACTTC.

This sequence joins TRBV6-4 and TRBJ2-6; possible D gene TRBD2, 5 bases. The CDR3 covers 14 residues. Trimming removed 3 bases from V and 2 bases from J, with 5 bases in between. Looked up from germline, CDR1 is MRHNA and CDR2 is SNTAGT. CDR3 amino acids: CASSERAGANVLTF. DNA for the CDR3: TGTGCCAGCAGTGAGCGGGCTGGGGCCAACGTCCTGACTTTC.

This chain joins TRBV3-1 (or the pseudogene TRBV3-2) and TRBJ1-5; 7 bases fit TRBD1. Looked up from germline, CDR1 is LGHDT and CDR2 is YNNKEL (reference sequence). The junction had 1 base not matched to a gene; V was cut back by 4 bases and J by 1 base. This CDR3 has 14 residues. The CDR3 coding sequence is TGTGCCAGCAGCCTACAGGGGAGCAATCAGCCCCAGCATTTT. As protein: CASSLQGSNQPQHF.

The chain uses TRBV7-8 and TRBJ2-1; 8 bases align to TRBD2. The CDR3 has 18 amino acids. The V gene end was trimmed by 0 bases and the J gene end by 6 bases; junction bases not matched to a gene: 13. Germline V gene data show CDR1 as SGHVS and CDR2 as FQNEAQ. This CDR3 reads CASSLAGRWRGVTNEQFF. In DNA form, the CDR3 reads TGTGCCAGCAGCTTAGCGGGAAGGTGGCGGGGGGTCACCAATGAGCAGTTCTTC.

The rearrangement uses TRBV19 and TRBJ2-2; 7 bases align to TRBD1. The CDR3 extends over 16 amino acids. CDR1 and CDR2 (germline): LNHDA, SQIVND (reference sequence). J gave up 4 bases and V 5 bases, and 10 bases lay outside the gene matches. The CDR3 sequence: CASSRDSPAGTGELFF. As DNA, the CDR3 is TGTGCCAGTAGTCGGGACAGCCCGGCGGGCACCGGGGAGCTGTTTTTT.

CDR3 nucleotide sequence: TGCGCCAGCAGCCAAGATATAACGGTCTCCTACGAGCAGTACTTC. This codes for CASSQDITVSYEQYF. The gene calls are TRBV4-1 and TRBJ2-7, with no clear D. Deletions cut 0 bases from V and 0 bases from J, with 9 bases between. The germline V gene encodes CDR1 MGHRA and CDR2 YSYEKL. CDR3 length equals 15 residues.

This chain connects TRBV4-1 to TRBJ1-6; D is undetermined. The CDR3 consists of 15 residues. The germline CDR1 and CDR2 sequences are MGHRA and YSYEKL. With 1 base removed from V and 10 bases from J, the gap between germline ends came to 14 bases. This CDR3 reads CASSQGSSMVSPLHF. DNA for the CDR3: TGCGCCAGCAGCCAAGGCTCTTCTATGGTCTCACCCCTCCACTTT.

V gene TRBV7-7 combines with J gene TRBJ2-3, with D possibly TRBD1 on 6 matching bases. The V end was cut by 4 bases, the J end by 2 bases, with 10 bases between. The CDR3 is 14 amino acids. The germline CDR1 and CDR2 sequences are SSHAT and FNYEAQ (reference sequence). The CDR3 DNA sequence: TGTGCCAGCAGCTCGGACAGTACCACAGATACGCAGTATTTT. Translating gives CASSSDSTTDTQYF.

The CDR3 nucleotides read TGTGCCAGCAGCCAAAGAGGTGAGCAGTTCTTC. Translating it yields CASSQRGEQFF. J is TRBJ2-1 and V is TRBV3-1 (or the pseudogene TRBV3-2); unclear D gene. Germline-derived CDR1 and CDR2 are LGHDT and YNNKEL (reference sequence). The CDR3 runs 11 residues. Trimming took 2 bases from V and 9 from J, leaving 5 bases between them.

As DNA, the CDR3 is TGTGCCAGCAGCTTGCTTTCCTACGAGCAGTACTTC. Translated: CASSLLSYEQYF. V gene TRBV5-6 combines with J gene TRBJ2-7; D ambiguous. V was trimmed by 1 base and J by 1 base, leaving 3 bases between them. Germline V CDR1 and CDR2: SGHDT, YYEEEE. The CDR3 totals 12 residues.

The genes are TRBV5-1 and TRBJ2-3, with D perhaps TRBD1 (6 bases). V was cut by 3 bases and J by 6 bases, with 17 bases left in between. The CDR3 is made up of 15 amino acids. Looked up from germline, CDR1 is SGHRS and CDR2 is YFSETQ. In DNA form, the CDR3 reads TGCGCCAGCAGCTCCCTACAGGGAACGGCGGATACGCAGTATTTT. Protein product: CASSSLQGTADTQYF.